These T cell receptor beta chains were read from a single sample in a study of cytotoxic CD8 clonotypes in ibrutinib-treated CLL. Profiled with immunoSEQ multiplex PCR; TCRdb holds only in-frame clones, not every one. The data contain 65,000 to 95,000 clones, roughly 86% of them seen just once; the ten biggest clones take up under 7%. Source: PBMCs, taken before ibrutinib treatment. The receptors here all came from a human donor with chronic lymphocytic leukemia. Each CDR3 is given with its conserved first and last residue. Each record gives: D gene, V gene, clone size, J gene, CDR3 protein, CDR3 DNA. The D gene is left open where the match is weak. Clone size appears in some rows only: once, few, many, or a class for an expanded clone.

NA	TRBV11-2	NA	TRBJ2-6	CASSPVGVGVGANVLTF	TGTGCCAGCAGCCCAGTGGGCGTTGGGGTTGGGGCCAACGTCCTGACTTTC
NA	TRBV18	NA	TRBJ1-1	CASSPPSGENTEAFF	TGTGCCAGCTCACCACCTTCAGGGGAGAACACTGAAGCTTTCTTT
NA	TRBV5-8	NA	TRBJ1-2	CASSRLAGYTF	TGTGCCAGCAGCCGGCTCGCTGGCTACACCTTC
TRBD1	TRBV11-3	NA	TRBJ1-2	CASSRDRGYGYTF	TGTGCCAGCAGCCGGGACAGGGGCTATGGCTACACCTTC
NA	TRBV28	NA	TRBJ1-1	CASSIRPPEAFF	TGTGCCAGCAGTATTAGACCCCCTGAAGCTTTCTTT
TRBD2	TRBV7-8	many	TRBJ2-5	CASSSWGGLRETQYF	TGTGCCAGCAGCTCGTGGGGGGGACTGAGAGAGACCCAGTACTTC
TRBD2	TRBV25-1	once	TRBJ2-5	CASSGIAGGRETQYF	TGTGCCAGCAGTGGTATAGCGGGAGGTCGGGAGACCCAGTACTTC
TRBD1	TRBV29-1	NA	TRBJ1-4	CSVEGQGGEKLFF	TGCAGCGTTGAGGGACAGGGGGGCGAAAAACTGTTTTTT
TRBD1	TRBV18	NA	TRBJ2-5	CASSPVQGEQETQYF	TGTGCCAGCTCACCTGTACAGGGGGAACAAGAGACCCAGTACTTC
TRBD1	TRBV2	NA	TRBJ2-2	CASGQVMNTGELFF	TGTGCCAGCGGACAGGTTATGAACACCGGGGAGCTGTTTTTT
NA	TRBV6-5	NA	TRBJ1-4	CASSPTGTHEKLFF	TGTGCCAGCAGTCCGACCGGGACACATGAAAAACTGTTTTTT
NA	TRBV5-6	NA	TRBJ1-5	CASSLAGIQPQHF	TGTGCCAGCAGTCTGGCGGGCATTCAGCCCCAGCATTTT
TRBD1	TRBV5-1	NA	TRBJ2-2	CASSSPRGQSTGELFF	TGCGCCAGCAGCTCCCCGAGGGGACAGTCCACCGGGGAGCTGTTTTTT
TRBD1	TRBV5-1	once	TRBJ1-5	CASSLTGQGSNQPQHF	TGCGCCAGCAGCTTGACGGGACAGGGCAGCAATCAGCCCCAGCATTTT
NA	TRBV6-5	NA	TRBJ1-1	CASSPTGTHTEAFF	TGTGCCAGCAGTCCCACAGGGACCCACACTGAAGCTTTCTTT
NA	TRBV7-9	NA	TRBJ2-7	CASSLSGYEQYF	TGTGCCAGCAGCTTATCAGGGTACGAGCAGTACTTC
TRBD2	TRBV11-2	once	TRBJ2-1	CASSPWGSGSFGEQFF	TGTGCCAGCAGCCCATGGGGTAGCGGGAGCTTCGGTGAGCAGTTCTTC
TRBD1	TRBV5-1	NA	TRBJ2-3	CASSWDRGTDTQYF	TGCGCCAGCAGCTGGGACAGGGGAACAGATACGCAGTATTTT
NA	TRBV10-3	NA	TRBJ1-1	CAISGGRTEAFF	TGTGCCATCAGTGGGGGGAGGACTGAAGCTTTCTTT
NA	TRBV19	NA	TRBJ2-1	CASSTRGGVTYNEQFF	TGTGCCAGTAGTACCCGTGGGGGAGTGACCTACAATGAGCAGTTCTTC
TRBD2	TRBV7-2	NA	TRBJ2-1	CASSFGLDYNEQFF	TGTGCCAGCAGCTTTGGACTAGACTACAATGAGCAGTTCTTC
TRBD2	TRBV9	NA	TRBJ2-2	CASSQTGGRNTGELFF	TGTGCCAGCAGCCAAACGGGCGGGAGGAACACCGGGGAGCTGTTTTTT
TRBD1	TRBV28	NA	TRBJ2-3	CASSPAGGTGYTQYF	TGTGCCAGCAGTCCTGCGGGCGGGACAGGGTATACGCAGTATTTT
TRBD1	TRBV4-1	NA	TRBJ2-7	CASSLSLTGTGPYEQYF	TGCGCCAGCAGCCTTAGCCTTACCGGGACAGGACCCTACGAGCAGTACTTC
NA	TRBV19	NA	TRBJ2-3	CASTGPGGLDTQYF	TGTGCCAGTACAGGACCAGGAGGACTAGATACGCAGTATTTT
NA	TRBV5-6	NA	TRBJ2-7	CASSFSWGTGRSYEQYF	TGTGCCAGCAGCTTCAGTTGGGGCACGGGGCGCTCCTACGAGCAGTACTTC
TRBD2	TRBV7-8	NA	TRBJ2-1	CASSPRGAGETTAYNEQFF	TGTGCCAGCAGCCCCCGAGGGGCGGGAGAAACCACCGCCTACAATGAGCAGTTCTTC
TRBD2	TRBV5-4	NA	TRBJ2-7	CASSLAGGAGEQYF	TGTGCCAGCAGCCTAGCGGGGGGGGCTGGCGAGCAGTACTTC
NA	TRBV19	NA	TRBJ1-1	CASREGQSNTEAFF	TGTGCCAGTAGGGAGGGGCAGTCGAACACTGAAGCTTTCTTT
TRBD2	TRBV11-2	NA	TRBJ2-2	CASRLTSGNTGELFF	TGTGCCAGCAGGCTTACTAGCGGGAACACCGGGGAGCTGTTTTTT
NA	TRBV28	NA	TRBJ1-5	CASSLLARLSNQPQHF	TGTGCCAGCAGTTTATTGGCCCGTCTTAGCAATCAGCCCCAGCATTTT
TRBD1	TRBV9	NA	TRBJ2-5	CASSGRTGGGETQYF	TGTGCCAGCAGCGGAAGGACAGGGGGCGGGGAGACCCAGTACTTC
NA	TRBV4-1	NA	TRBJ1-2	CASSQGGSVNYGYTF	TGCGCCAGCAGCCAAGGAGGATCGGTTAACTATGGCTACACCTTC
NA	TRBV19	few	TRBJ1-2	CASSIGSVWRINYGYTF	TGTGCCAGTAGTATAGGATCCGTTTGGCGGATTAACTATGGCTACACCTTC
TRBD2	TRBV4-1	NA	TRBJ2-3	CASSHLTSGEWDTQYF	TGCGCCAGCAGCCACCTGACTAGCGGAGAATGGGATACGCAGTATTTT
NA	TRBV5-1	NA	TRBJ2-3	CASSHGRDSSTDTQYF	TGCGCCAGCAGCCATGGTCGGGATTCTAGCACAGATACGCAGTATTTT
NA	TRBV19	once	TRBJ1-2	CASSRREAYGYTF	TGTGCCAGTAGCCGCCGTGAAGCCTATGGCTACACCTTC
NA	TRBV19	NA	TRBJ2-1	CASSIPIGGLSPYNEQFF	TGTGCCAGTAGTATTCCTATTGGGGGCCTATCTCCATACAATGAGCAGTTCTTC
NA	TRBV14	NA	TRBJ2-1	CASSQEFGPGNEQFF	TGTGCCAGCAGCCAAGAATTCGGGCCTGGGAATGAGCAGTTCTTC
NA	TRBV27	NA	TRBJ1-5	CASSSGGQPQHF	TGTGCCAGCAGTTCCGGGGGTCAGCCCCAGCATTTT
NA	TRBV7-8	NA	TRBJ2-2	CASSRLVGDGRTGELFF	TGTGCCAGCAGCCGGTTGGTAGGAGATGGTCGGACCGGGGAGCTGTTTTTT
TRBD2	TRBV30	NA	TRBJ2-5	CAWSITPRGRRQETQYF	TGTGCCTGGAGTATCACCCCACGCGGGAGACGACAAGAGACCCAGTACTTC
NA	TRBV2	NA	TRBJ2-7	CASSLSDYEQYF	TGTGCCAGCAGCCTGAGCGATTACGAGCAGTACTTC
NA	TRBV11-2	NA	TRBJ2-4	CASSDEAGPVRNIQYF	TGTGCCAGCAGCGATGAAGCGGGTCCGGTCAGGAACATTCAGTACTTC